This T cell receptor beta chain comes out of a study of blood T cell repertoires in COVID-19. Study overall: Spain, Italy and the United States supplied samples that represented acute and convalescent COVID-19.

In the source study's methods: The assay estimated nucleated cells by amplifying reference gene primers. Method: immunoSEQ multiplex PCR; TCRdb's copy keeps in-frame clones and lacks some. That table gives V, J and clone size, and the DNA gave D and trimming. The table shows 130,000 to 150,000 clones, with almost 90% occurring only once. This CDR3 contains 18 residues. Germline loops: CDR1 SGHNT, CDR2 YYREEE (reference sequence). Trimming shortened V by 1 base and J by 0 bases, and 14 bases separated the two germline ends. This clone was recorded once. The source of this sequence is a human donor in a cohort sampled during active COVID-19. The sample taken for sequencing was peripheral blood. This chain links TRBV5-4 with TRBJ1-6, with a tentative D call TRBD1 (6 bases). The CDR3 bases are TGTGCCAGCAGCTTGTCCTATACAGGGAGCTCCTATAATTCACCCCTCCACTTT. It specifies CASSLSYTGSSYNSPLHF.